This record covers a single TCR beta chain. Antigen: not known. The sample belongs to a study of shared clonotypes between healthy human individuals. This table comes from immunoSEQ multiplex PCR, and its TCRdb copy is limited to in-frame clones, with some not included. The table has around 2.3 million clones, around 95% seen once. Study outcomes and limitations: Naive CD4 clonotype sharing across several donors was about 5%. Few donors restricted represented genetic and exposure-history diversity.

Germline V CDR1 and CDR2: SGHRS, YFSETQ. CDR3 size: 16 residues. Trimming removed 1 base from V and 2 bases from J, with 13 bases in between. The TCR sequence derives from a man aged 18 to 29 in good health. The sequenced material came from naive CD4+ T cells sorted from blood. The subset here: CD45RA+ positively selected. The gene calls are TRBV5-1 and TRBJ2-1; D is unresolved. As DNA, the CDR3 is TGCGCCAGCAGCTTGTCCGTTGGCCCAACCTACAATGAGCAGTTCTTC. It is translated as CASSLSVGPTYNEQFF. Drawing the rest from reference TRBV5-1 and TRBJ2-1, the complete variable domain is KAGVTQTPRYLIKTRGQQVTLSCSPISGHRSVSWYQQTPGQGLQFLFEYFSETQRNKGNFPGRFSGRQFSNSRSEMNVSTLELGDSALYLCASSLSVGPTYNEQFFGPGTRLTVL.